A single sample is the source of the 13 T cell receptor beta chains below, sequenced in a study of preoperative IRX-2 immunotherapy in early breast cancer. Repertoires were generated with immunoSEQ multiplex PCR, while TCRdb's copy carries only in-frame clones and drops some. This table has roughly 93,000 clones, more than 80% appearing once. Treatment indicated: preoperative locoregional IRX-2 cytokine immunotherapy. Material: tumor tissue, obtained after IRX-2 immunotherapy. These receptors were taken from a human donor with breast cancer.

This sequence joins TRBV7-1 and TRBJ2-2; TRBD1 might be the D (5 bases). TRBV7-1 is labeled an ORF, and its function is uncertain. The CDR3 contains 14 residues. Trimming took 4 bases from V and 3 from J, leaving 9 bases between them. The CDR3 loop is CASSLEQDTGELFF. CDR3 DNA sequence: TGTGCCAGCAGCTTAGAACAGGACACCGGGGAGCTGTTTTTT.

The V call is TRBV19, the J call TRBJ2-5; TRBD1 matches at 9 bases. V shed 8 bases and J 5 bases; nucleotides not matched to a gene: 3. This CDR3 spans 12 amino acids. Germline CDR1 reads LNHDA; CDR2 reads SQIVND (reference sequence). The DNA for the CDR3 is TGTGCCAGTGGGACAGGGTGGGAGACCCAGTACTTC. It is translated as CASGTGWETQYF.

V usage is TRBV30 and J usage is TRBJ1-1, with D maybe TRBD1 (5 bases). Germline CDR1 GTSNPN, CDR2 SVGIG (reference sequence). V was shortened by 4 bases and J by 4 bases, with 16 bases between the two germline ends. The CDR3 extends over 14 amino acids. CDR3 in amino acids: CAWTLQAEATEAFF. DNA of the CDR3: TGTGCCTGGACCTTACAGGCGGAAGCCACTGAAGCTTTCTTT. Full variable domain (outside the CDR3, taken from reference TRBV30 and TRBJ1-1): SQTIHQWPATLVQPVGSPLSLECTVEGTSNPNLYWYRQAAGRGLQLLFYSVGIGQISSEVPQNLSASRPQDRQFILSSKKLLLSDSGFYLCAWTLQAEATEAFFGQGTRLTVV.

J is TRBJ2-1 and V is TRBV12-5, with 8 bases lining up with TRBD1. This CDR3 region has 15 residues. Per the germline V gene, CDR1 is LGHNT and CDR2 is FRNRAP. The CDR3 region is CASTPRTGMRNEQFF. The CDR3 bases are TGTGCCAGCACCCCGAGGACAGGGATGAGGAATGAGCAGTTCTTC.

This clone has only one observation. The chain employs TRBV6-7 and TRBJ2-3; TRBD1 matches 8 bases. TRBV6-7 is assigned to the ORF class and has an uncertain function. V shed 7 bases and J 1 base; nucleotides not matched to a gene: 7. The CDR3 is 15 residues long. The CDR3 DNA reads TGTGCCAGCACCCAATCAGGGGGCGGCACAGATACGCAGTATTTT. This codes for CASTQSGGGTDTQYF.

The CDR3 region has the DNA TGTGCCAGCAGCTTGGTGAGAGGGGGCTCTGGTGGCTACACCTTC. This gives the protein CASSLVRGGSGGYTF. The chain carries TRBV7-6 and TRBJ1-2, with 7 bases fitting TRBD1. The trim removed 3 bases at V and 7 bases at J, leaving 11 bases unmatched. The CDR3 is 15 residues long. CDR1 and CDR2 (germline): SGHVS, FNYEAQ.

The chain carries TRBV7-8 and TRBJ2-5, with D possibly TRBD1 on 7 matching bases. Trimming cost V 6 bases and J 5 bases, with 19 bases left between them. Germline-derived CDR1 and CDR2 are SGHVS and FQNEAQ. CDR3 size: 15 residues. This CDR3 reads CASRVQTGRRETQYF. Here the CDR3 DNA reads TGTGCCAGCAGAGTACAGACAGGGAGGAGGGAGACCCAGTACTTC. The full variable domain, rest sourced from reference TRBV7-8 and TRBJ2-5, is GAGVSQSPRYKVAKRGQDVALRCDPISGHVSLFWYQQALGQGPEFLTYFQNEAQLDKSGLPSDRFFAERPEGSVSTLKIQRTQQEDSAVYLCASRVQTGRRETQYFGPGTRLLVL.

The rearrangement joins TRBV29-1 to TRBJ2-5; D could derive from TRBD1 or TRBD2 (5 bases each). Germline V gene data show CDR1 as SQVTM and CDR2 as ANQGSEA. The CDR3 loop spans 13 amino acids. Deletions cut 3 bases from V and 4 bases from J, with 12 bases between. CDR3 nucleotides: TGCAGCGTTGAGGCCGGGGCCTCAGAGACCCAGTACTTC. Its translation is CSVEAGASETQYF.

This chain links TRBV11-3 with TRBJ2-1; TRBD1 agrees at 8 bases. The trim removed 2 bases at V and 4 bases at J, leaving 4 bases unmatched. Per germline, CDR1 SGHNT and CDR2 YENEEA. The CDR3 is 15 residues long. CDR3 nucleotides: TGTGCCAGCAGCTTAACGGGACAGGTATACAATGAGCAGTTCTTC. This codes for CASSLTGQVYNEQFF.

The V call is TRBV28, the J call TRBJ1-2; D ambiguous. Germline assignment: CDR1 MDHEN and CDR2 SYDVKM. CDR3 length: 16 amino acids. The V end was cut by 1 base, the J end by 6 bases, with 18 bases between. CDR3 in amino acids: CASSLSFRQRLHGYTF. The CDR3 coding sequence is TGTGCCAGCAGTTTATCATTCAGACAACGTCTCCATGGCTACACCTTC.

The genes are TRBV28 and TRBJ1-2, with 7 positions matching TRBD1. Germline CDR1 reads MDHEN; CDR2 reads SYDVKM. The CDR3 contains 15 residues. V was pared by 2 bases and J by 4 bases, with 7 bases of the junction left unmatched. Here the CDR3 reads CASSLQGGGIYGYTF. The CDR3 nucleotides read TGTGCCAGCAGTTTACAAGGAGGGGGCATCTATGGCTACACCTTC.

For the CDR3, the DNA is TGTGCCAGCAGTTACTTTGGACAGATGAACACTGAAGCTTTCTTT. Protein sequence: CASSYFGQMNTEAFF. The chain combines TRBV6-7 with TRBJ1-1; D might be TRBD1 (6 bases). TRBV6-7 is recorded as an ORF, its role being uncertain. The CDR3 contains 15 residues. Deletions cut 1 base from V and 0 bases from J, with 9 bases between.

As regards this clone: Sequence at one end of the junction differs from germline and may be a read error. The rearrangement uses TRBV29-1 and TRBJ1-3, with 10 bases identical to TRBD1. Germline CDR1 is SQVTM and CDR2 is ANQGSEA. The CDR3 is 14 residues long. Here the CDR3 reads CSVEGQGEGNTIYF. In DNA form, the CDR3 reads TGCAGCGTGGAAGGACAGGGGGAAGGAAACACCATATATTTT.